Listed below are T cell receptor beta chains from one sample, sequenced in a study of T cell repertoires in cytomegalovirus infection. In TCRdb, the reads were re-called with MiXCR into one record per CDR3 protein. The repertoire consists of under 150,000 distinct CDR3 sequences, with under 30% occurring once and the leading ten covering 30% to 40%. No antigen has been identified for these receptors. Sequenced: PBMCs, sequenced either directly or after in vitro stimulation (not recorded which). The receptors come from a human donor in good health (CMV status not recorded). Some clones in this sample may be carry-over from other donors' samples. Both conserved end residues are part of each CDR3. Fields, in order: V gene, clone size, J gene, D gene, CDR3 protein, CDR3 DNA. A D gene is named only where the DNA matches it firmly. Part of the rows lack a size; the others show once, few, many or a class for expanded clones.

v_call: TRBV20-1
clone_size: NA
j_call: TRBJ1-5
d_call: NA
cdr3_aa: CSAYRLGLSNQPQHF
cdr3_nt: TGCAGTGCCTACCGACTTGGACTGAGCAATCAGCCCCAGCATTTT

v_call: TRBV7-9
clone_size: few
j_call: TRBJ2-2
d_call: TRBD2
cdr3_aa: CASSPRAGGPYGGELFF
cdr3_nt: TGTGCCAGCAGCCCAAGGGCGGGAGGGCCGTATGGCGGGGAGCTGTTTTTT

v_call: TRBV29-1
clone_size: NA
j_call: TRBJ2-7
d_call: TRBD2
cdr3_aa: CSVELSTSGAYEQYF
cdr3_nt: TGCAGCGTTGAATTATCGACTAGCGGAGCCTACGAGCAGTACTTC

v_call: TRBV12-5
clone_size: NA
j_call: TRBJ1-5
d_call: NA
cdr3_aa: CASGLVHGSNQPQHF
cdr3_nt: TGTGCTAGTGGTTTGGTTCATGGCAGCAATCAGCCCCAGCATTTT

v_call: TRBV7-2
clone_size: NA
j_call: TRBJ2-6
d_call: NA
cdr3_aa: CASSSPGANVLTF
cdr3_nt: TGTGCCAGCAGCTCCCCGGGGGCCAACGTCCTGACTTTC

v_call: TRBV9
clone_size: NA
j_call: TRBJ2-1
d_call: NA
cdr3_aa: CASSVGVNEQFF
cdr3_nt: TGTGCCAGCAGCGTAGGAGTTAATGAGCAGTTCTTC

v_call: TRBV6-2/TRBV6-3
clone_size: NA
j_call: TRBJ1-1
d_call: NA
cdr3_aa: CASSPLGQSPEAFF
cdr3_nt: TGTGCCAGCAGTCCCCTCGGACAGTCTCCTGAAGCTTTCTTT

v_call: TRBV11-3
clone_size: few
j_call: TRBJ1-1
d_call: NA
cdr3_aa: CASSLFERTEAFF
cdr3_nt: TGTGCCAGCAGCTTATTTGAGAGGACTGAAGCTTTCTTT

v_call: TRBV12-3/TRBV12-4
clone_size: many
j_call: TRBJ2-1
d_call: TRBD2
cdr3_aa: CASKPLAGGPYNEQFF
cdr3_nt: TGTGCCAGCAAACCGCTAGCGGGAGGACCCTACAATGAGCAGTTCTTC

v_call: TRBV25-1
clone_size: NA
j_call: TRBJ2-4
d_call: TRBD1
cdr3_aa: CASSEDRADIQYF
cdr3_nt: TGTGCCAGCAGTGAAGACAGGGCGGACATTCAGTACTTC

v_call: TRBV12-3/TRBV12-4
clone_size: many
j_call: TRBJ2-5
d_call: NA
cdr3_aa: CASSSQGQTQYF
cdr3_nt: TGTGCCAGCAGTTCGCAAGGTCAGACCCAGTACTTC

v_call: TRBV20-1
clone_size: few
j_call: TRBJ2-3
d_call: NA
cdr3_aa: CSAQEGRGTDTQYF
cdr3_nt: TGCAGTGCTCAGGAGGGCCGAGGCACAGATACGCAGTATTTT

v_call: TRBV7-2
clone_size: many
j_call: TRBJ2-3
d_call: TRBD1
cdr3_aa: CASSRDRGPTDTQYF
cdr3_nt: TGTGCCAGCAGCCGCGACAGGGGACCCACAGATACGCAGTATTTT

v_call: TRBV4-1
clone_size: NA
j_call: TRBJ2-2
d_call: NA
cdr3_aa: CASSQESGSTGELFF
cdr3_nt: TGCGCCAGCAGCCAAGAGTCAGGGAGCACCGGGGAGCTGTTTTTT

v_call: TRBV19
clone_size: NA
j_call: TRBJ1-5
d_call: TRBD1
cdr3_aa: CASGGGQGRSKPYSNQPQHF
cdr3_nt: TGTGCCAGTGGGGGAGGACAGGGAAGATCAAAACCCTATAGCAATCAGCCCCAGCATTTT

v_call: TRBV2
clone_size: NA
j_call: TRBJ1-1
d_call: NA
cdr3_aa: CASSAGYTEAFF
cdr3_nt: TGTGCCAGCAGTGCAGGGTACACTGAAGCTTTCTTT

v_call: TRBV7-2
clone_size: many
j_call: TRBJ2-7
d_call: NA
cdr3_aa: CASSLSRGAYEQYF
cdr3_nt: TGTGCCAGCAGCTTATCGAGGGGTGCCTACGAGCAGTACTTC

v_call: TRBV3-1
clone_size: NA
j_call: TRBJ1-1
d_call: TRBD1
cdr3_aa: CASSARDRNTEAFF
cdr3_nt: TGTGCCAGCAGCGCCCGGGACAGGAACACTGAAGCTTTCTTT

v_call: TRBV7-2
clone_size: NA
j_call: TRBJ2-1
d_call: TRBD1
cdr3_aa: CATIRPGQYNEQFF
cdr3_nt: TGTGCCACCATCCGCCCGGGACAGTACAATGAGCAGTTCTTC

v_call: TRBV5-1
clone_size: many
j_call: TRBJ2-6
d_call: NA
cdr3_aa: CASSLDGSASGANVLTF
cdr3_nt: TGCGCCAGCAGCTTGGACGGGAGTGCCTCTGGGGCCAACGTCCTGACTTTC

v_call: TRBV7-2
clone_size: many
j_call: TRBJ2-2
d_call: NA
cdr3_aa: CASSLGGQGPGELFF
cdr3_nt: TGTGCCAGCAGCTTAGGAGGTCAGGGCCCCGGGGAGCTGTTTTTT

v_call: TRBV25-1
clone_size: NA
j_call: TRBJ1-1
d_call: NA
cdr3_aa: CASSDSVFGGNTEAFF
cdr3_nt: TGTGCCAGCAGTGATTCCGTCTTCGGGGGGAACACTGAAGCTTTCTTT

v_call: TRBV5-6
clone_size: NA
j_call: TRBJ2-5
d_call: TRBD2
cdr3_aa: CASSLFPSGQETQYF
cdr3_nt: TGTGCCAGCAGCTTGTTCCCTAGCGGACAAGAGACCCAGTACTTC

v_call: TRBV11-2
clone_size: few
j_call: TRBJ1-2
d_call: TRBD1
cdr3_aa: CASSSIRQGAPGGYTF
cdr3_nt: TGTGCCAGCAGCTCGATCAGACAGGGGGCCCCTGGCGGCTACACCTTC

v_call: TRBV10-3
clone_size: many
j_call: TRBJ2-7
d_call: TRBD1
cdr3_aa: CAISADRRAYEQYF
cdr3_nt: TGTGCCATCAGTGCGGACAGGCGAGCCTACGAGCAGTACTTC

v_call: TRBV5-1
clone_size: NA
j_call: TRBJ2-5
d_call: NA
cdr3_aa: CASSLASQRETQYF
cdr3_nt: TGCGCCAGCAGCTTGGCGAGCCAGCGGGAGACCCAGTACTTC

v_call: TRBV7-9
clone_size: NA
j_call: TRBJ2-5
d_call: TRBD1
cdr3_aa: CASSFDRGAQETQYF
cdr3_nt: TGTGCCAGCAGCTTCGACAGGGGTGCTCAAGAGACCCAGTACTTC

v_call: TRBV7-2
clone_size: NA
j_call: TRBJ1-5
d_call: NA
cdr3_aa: CASSLRGSNQPRHF
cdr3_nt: TGTGCCAGCAGCTTGAGAGGGAGCAATCAGCCCCGGCATTTT

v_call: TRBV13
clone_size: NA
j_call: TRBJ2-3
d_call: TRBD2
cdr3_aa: CASRVAGEADTQYF
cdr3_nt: TGTGCCAGCAGGGTAGCGGGAGAGGCAGATACGCAGTATTTT

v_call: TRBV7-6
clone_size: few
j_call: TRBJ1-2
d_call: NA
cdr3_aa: CASSPELMSRYTF
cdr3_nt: TGTGCCAGCAGCCCGGAGTTAATGTCGCGCTACACCTTC

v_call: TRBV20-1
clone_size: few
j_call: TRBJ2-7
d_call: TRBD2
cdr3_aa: CSASPLAGASEQYF
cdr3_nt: TGCAGTGCTAGCCCACTAGCGGGAGCCTCCGAGCAGTACTTC

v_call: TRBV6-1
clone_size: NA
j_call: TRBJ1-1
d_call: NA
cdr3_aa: CASDKSRLGGRGPTEAFF
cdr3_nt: TGTGCCAGTGACAAAAGTAGACTCGGCGGGAGAGGGCCAACTGAAGCTTTCTTT

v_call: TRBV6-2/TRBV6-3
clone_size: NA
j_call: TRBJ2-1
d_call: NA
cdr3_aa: CASSSRTPLNEQFF
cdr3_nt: TGTGCCAGCAGTTCCCGGACCCCCCTCAATGAGCAGTTCTTC

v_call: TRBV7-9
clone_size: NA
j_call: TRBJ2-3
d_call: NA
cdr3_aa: CASNIRPKKRQLTDTQYF
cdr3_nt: TGTGCCAGCAACATTCGCCCCAAGAAACGGCAGCTCACAGATACGCAGTATTTT

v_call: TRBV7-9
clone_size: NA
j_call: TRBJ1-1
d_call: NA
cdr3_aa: CATHLREGNTEAFF
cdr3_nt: TGTGCCACCCACCTAAGAGAGGGGAACACTGAAGCTTTCTTT

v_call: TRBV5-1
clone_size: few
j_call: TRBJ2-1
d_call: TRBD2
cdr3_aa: CASSLVASGRPVDEQFF
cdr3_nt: TGCGCCAGCAGCTTGGTGGCTAGCGGGAGGCCGGTCGATGAGCAGTTCTTC

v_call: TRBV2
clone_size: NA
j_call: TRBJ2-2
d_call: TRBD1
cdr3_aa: CATAGTGNTGELFF
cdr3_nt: TGTGCCACCGCCGGGACAGGAAACACCGGGGAGCTGTTTTTT

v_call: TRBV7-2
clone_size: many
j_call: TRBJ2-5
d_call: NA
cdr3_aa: CASSPASPRETQYF
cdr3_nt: TGTGCCAGCAGCCCCGCTAGCCCGCGGGAGACCCAGTACTTC

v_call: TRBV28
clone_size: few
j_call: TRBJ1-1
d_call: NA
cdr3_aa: CASSSPPDGGENEAFF
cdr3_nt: TGTGCCAGCAGTTCTCCACCGGACGGGGGGGAGAATGAAGCTTTCTTT

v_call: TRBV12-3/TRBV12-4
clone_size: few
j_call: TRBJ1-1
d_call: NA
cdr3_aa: CASSYHSPLRTEAFF
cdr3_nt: TGTGCCAGCAGTTATCATTCACCTCTGCGCACTGAAGCTTTCTTT

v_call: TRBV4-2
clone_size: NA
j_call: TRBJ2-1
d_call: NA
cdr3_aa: CASSWGRGNEQFF
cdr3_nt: TGTGCCAGCAGCTGGGGACGGGGGAATGAGCAGTTCTTC

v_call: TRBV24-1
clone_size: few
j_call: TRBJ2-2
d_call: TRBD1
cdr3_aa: CATSDLPRGRTGELFF
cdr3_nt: TGTGCCACCAGTGATTTGCCCAGGGGGCGGACCGGGGAGCTGTTTTTT

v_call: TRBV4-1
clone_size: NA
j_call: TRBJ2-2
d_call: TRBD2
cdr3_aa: CASSHALAGAYTGELFF
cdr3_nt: TGCGCCAGCAGCCATGCACTAGCGGGAGCATACACCGGGGAGCTGTTTTTT

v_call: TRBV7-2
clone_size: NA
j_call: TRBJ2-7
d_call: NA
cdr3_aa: CASSRSPTTTTEQYF
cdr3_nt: TGTGCCAGCAGTCGCTCCCCGACTACGACGACGGAGCAGTACTTC

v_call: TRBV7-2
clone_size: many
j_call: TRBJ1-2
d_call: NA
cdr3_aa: CASSASVGANYGYTF
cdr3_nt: TGTGCCAGCAGCGCGTCAGTGGGGGCTAACTATGGCTACACCTTC

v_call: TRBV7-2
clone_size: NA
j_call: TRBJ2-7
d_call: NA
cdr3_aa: CASSLAPLATRVDF
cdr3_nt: TGTGCCAGCAGCTTAGCGCCCTTGGCCACTAGGGTGGACTTC